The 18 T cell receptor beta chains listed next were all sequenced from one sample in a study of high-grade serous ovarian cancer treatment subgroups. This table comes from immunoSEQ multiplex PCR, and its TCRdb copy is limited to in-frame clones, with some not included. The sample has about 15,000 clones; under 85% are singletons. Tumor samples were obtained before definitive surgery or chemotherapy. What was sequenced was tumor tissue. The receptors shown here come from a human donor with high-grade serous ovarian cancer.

The CDR3 protein is CASSKNGRTVGRAFF. CDR3 sequence (DNA): TGTGCCAGCAGCAAAAATGGGCGGACGGTAGGGAGAGCTTTCTTT. This chain connects TRBV21-1 to TRBJ1-1. TRBV21-1 is flagged as a pseudogene. This CDR3 is built from 15 residues.

CDR3 coding DNA: TGTGCCAGCAGCTTGATAAGCGGGCCCTCAAACATTCAGTACTTC. Translation: CASSLISGPSNIQYF. The rearrangement joins TRBV5-4 to TRBJ2-4; D is possibly TRBD2 (6 bases). V was shortened by 1 base and J by 6 bases, with 14 bases between the two germline ends. Germline CDR1 reads SGHNT; CDR2 reads YYREEE (reference sequence). This CDR3 is 15 amino acids long.

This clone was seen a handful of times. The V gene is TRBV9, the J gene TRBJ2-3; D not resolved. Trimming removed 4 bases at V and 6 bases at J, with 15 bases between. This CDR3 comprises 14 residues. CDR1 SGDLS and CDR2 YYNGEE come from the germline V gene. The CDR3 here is CASSSPPSVDTQYF. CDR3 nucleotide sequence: TGTGCCAGCAGCTCACCACCCTCCGTCGATACGCAGTATTTT.

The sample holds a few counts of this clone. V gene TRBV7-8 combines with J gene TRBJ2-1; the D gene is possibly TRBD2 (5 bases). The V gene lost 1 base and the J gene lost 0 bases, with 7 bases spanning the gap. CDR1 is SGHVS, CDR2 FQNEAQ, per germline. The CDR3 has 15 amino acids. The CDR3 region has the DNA TGTGCCAGCAGCTTAGTGGGGAGCTCCTACAATGAGCAGTTCTTC. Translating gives CASSLVGSSYNEQFF.

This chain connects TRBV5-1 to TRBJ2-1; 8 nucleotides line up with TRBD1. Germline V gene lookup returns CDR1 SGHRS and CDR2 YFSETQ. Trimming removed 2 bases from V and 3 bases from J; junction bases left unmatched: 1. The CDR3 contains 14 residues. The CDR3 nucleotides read TGCGCCAGCAGCTTAACAGGGGGCTACAATGAGCAGTTCTTC. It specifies CASSLTGGYNEQFF.

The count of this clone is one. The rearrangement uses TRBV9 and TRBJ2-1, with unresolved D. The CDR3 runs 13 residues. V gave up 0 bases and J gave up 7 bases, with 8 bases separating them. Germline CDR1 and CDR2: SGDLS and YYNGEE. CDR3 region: CASSVVDRNEQFF. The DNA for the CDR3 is TGTGCCAGCAGCGTAGTGGATCGTAATGAGCAGTTCTTC.

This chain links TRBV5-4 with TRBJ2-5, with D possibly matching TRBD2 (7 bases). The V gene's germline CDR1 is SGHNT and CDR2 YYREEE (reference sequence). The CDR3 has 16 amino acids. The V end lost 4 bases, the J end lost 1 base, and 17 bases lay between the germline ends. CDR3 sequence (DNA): TGTGCCAGCAGCCTGGGCGGCGGGGGCCGCCAAGAGACCCAGTACTTC. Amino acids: CASSLGGGGRQETQYF.

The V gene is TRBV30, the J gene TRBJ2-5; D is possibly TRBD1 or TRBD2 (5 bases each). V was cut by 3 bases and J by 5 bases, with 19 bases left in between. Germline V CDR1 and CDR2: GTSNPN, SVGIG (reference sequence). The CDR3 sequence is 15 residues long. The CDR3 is CAWSGALGVGETQYF. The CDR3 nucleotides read TGTGCCTGGAGCGGGGCTTTAGGGGTTGGGGAGACCCAGTACTTC.

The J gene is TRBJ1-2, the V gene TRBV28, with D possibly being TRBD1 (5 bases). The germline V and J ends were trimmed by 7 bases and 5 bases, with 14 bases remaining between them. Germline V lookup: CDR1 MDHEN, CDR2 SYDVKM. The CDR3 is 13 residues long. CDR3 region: CASKGDGYYGYTF. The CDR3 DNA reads TGTGCCAGCAAAGGGGACGGATATTATGGCTACACCTTC.

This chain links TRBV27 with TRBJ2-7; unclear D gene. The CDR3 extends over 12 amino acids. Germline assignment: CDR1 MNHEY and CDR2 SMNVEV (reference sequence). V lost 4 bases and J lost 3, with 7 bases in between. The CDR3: CASSWRSYEQYF. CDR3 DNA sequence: TGTGCCAGCAGTTGGCGTAGCTACGAGCAGTACTTC.

The CDR3 DNA is TGTGCCAGCAGCTTAGGCCGGGCCCGGACCGGGGAGCTGTTTTTT. It translates to CASSLGRARTGELFF. The chain links TRBV13 to TRBJ2-2; the D is unclear. The CDR3 is 15 residues long. V lost 0 bases and J 5 bases, leaving 10 bases between the germline ends. Germline-derived CDR1 and CDR2 are PRHDT and FYEKMQ (reference sequence).

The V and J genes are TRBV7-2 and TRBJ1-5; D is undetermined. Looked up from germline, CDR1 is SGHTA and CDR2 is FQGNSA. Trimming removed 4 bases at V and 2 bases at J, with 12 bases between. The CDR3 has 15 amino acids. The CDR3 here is CASSSKAGGNQPQHF. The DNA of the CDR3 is TGTGCCAGCAGCTCCAAGGCTGGGGGCAATCAGCCCCAGCATTTT.

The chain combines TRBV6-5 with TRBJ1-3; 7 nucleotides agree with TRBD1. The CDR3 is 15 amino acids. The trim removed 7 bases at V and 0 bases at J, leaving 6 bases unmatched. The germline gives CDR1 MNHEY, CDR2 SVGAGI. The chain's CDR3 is CASKTGSSSGNTIYF. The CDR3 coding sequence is TGTGCCAGCAAGACAGGGTCCTCCTCTGGAAACACCATATATTTT.

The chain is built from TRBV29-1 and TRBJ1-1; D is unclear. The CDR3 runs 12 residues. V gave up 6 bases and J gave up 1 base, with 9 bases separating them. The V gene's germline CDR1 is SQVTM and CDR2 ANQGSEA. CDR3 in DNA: TGCAGCGTAGGTTCGGGGAACACTGAAGCTTTCTTT. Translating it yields CSVGSGNTEAFF. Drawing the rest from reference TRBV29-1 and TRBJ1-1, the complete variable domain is SAVISQKPSRDICQRGTSLTIQCQVDSQVTMMFWYRQQPGQSLTLIATANQGSEATYESGFVIDKFPISRPNLTFSTLTVSNMSPEDSSIYLCSVGSGNTEAFFGQGTRLTVV.

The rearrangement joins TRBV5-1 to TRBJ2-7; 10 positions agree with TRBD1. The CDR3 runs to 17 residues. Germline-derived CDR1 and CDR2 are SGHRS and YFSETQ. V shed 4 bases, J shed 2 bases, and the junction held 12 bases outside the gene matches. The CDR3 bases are TGCGCCAGCAGCCCAGGGACAGGGGACGTGGCGGCCTACGAGCAGTACTTC. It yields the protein CASSPGTGDVAAYEQYF.

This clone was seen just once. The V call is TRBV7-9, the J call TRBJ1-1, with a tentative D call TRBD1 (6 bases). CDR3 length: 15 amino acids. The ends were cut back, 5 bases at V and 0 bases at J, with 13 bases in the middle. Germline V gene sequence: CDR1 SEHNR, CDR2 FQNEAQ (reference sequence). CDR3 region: CASSPRGGLNTEAFF. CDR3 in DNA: TGTGCCAGCAGCCCTAGGGGGGGGCTGAACACTGAAGCTTTCTTT.

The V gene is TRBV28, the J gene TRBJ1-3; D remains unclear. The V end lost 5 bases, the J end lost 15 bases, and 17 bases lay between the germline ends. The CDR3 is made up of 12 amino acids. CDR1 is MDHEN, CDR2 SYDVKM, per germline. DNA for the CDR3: TGTGCCAGCAGTCCGACCTCCGGGAACCCATATTTT. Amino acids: CASSPTSGNPYF.

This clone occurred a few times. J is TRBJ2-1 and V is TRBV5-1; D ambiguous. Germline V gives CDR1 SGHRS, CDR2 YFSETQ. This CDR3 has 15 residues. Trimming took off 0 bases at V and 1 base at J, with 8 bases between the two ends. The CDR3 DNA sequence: TGCGCCAGCAGCTTGGAGGCACGATCCTACAATGAGCAGTTCTTC. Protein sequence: CASSLEARSYNEQFF.